This entry lists 5 T cell receptor beta chains sequenced from one sample in a study of cytomegalovirus exposure and HLA in healthy donors. The study ran its PCR with 60 Vbeta and 13 Jbeta primers. Generated by immunoSEQ multiplex PCR, the TCRdb table keeps only in-frame clones and is missing some. The sample carries 150,000 to 200,000 clones, approximately 59% recorded once. What was sequenced was PBMCs. Source of these receptors: a man aged 40-49 years in good health and CMV-seronegative.

The J gene is TRBJ1-4, the V gene TRBV5-4; 9 bases fit TRBD1. V shed 5 bases, J shed 4 bases, and the junction held 9 bases outside the gene matches. The CDR3 totals 16 residues. Germline assignment: CDR1 SGHNT and CDR2 YYREEE (reference sequence). In DNA, the CDR3 is TGTGCCAGCAGTTCACCGGGACAGGGCGGTAATGAAAAACTGTTTTTT. Protein: CASSSPGQGGNEKLFF. Looking up the rest from reference TRBV5-4 and TRBJ1-4 gives the full variable domain: ETGVTQSPTHLIKTRGQQVTLRCSSQSGHNTVSWYQQALGQGPQFIFQYYREEENGRGNFPPRFSGLQFPNYSSELNVNALELDDSALYLCASSSPGQGGNEKLFFGSGTQLSVL.

The V and J genes are TRBV30 and TRBJ2-5, with D perhaps TRBD2 (5 bases). Trimming stripped 6 bases from V and 2 bases from J, with 19 bases between. Germline CDR1 is GTSNPN and CDR2 is SVGIG (reference sequence). This CDR3 comprises 15 residues. Here the CDR3 reads CACPLKASPQETQYF. CDR3 DNA sequence: TGTGCCTGCCCCCTGAAGGCTAGCCCGCAAGAGACCCAGTACTTC.

V gene TRBV4-1 combines with J gene TRBJ1-1; D perhaps matches TRBD1 (6 bases). Germline CDR1 is MGHRA and CDR2 is YSYEKL. V lost 0 bases and J 2 bases, leaving 10 bases between the germline ends. CDR3 length: 15 amino acids. The CDR3 region has the DNA TGCGCCAGCAGCCAAGATCGAGGGGGAAACACTGAAGCTTTCTTT. This encodes CASSQDRGGNTEAFF.

This chain links TRBV5-1 with TRBJ2-7; 8 bases align to TRBD2. Trimming took 2 bases from V and 7 from J; bases not matched to a gene: 11. The germline CDR1 and CDR2 sequences are SGHRS and YFSETQ. The CDR3 totals 15 residues. For the CDR3, the DNA is TGCGCCAGCAGCTTTAACGGGAGGGCCTTTGGGGAGCAGTACTTC. This sequence encodes CASSFNGRAFGEQYF.

This clone was seen only a few times. The V and J genes are TRBV27 and TRBJ2-7, with 15 bases fitting TRBD2. Germline V gene sequence: CDR1 MNHEY, CDR2 SMNVEV (reference sequence). The CDR3 has 18 amino acids. Germline trimming cut 2 bases from V and 2 bases from J; bases unmatched to any gene: 7. Here the CDR3 reads CASSLTPGLAGGPYEQYF. The CDR3 DNA reads as TGTGCCAGCAGTTTAACCCCGGGACTAGCGGGAGGTCCCTACGAGCAGTACTTC.